One and the same sample provided the 30 T cell receptor beta chains below, sequenced in a study of early T cells in non-severe SARS-CoV-2 infection. A single record per CDR3 protein comes from TCRdb applying MiXCR to the 5' RACE reads. Of 35,000 to 55,000 distinct CDR3 sequences detected, approximately 6.1% appear once; the ten largest clones hold less than 25%. The sequenced sample was whole blood, obtained at baseline. The origin of the receptors is an adult who was a healthcare worker with PCR-confirmed SARS-CoV-2 infection or an uninfected control (not recorded which).

The rearrangement uses TRBV4-3 and TRBJ2-3, with 7 bases that match TRBD2. Per germline, CDR1 LGHNA and CDR2 YSLEER. The J segment lost 0 bases and the V segment lost 3 bases, leaving 12 bases of the junction unmatched. The CDR3 runs 18 residues. The CDR3 sequence: CASSHGLWAGASTDTQYF. DNA of the CDR3: TGCGCCAGCAGCCACGGCCTATGGGCGGGAGCAAGCACAGATACGCAGTATTTT.

This clonotype was observed a few times. The chain uses TRBV29-1 and TRBJ2-5; 10 nucleotides agree with TRBD2. CDR3 length: 17 amino acids. Germline loops: CDR1 SQVTM, CDR2 ANQGSEA. V dropped 4 bases and J dropped 3; count of bases not matched to a gene: 14. CDR3 nucleotide sequence: TGCAGCGTTGCCCCGCTAGCGGGGGCCCTAGTAGAAGAGACCCAGTACTTC. Amino acid sequence: CSVAPLAGALVEETQYF.

Ten or more counts support this clonotype. The chain joins TRBV27 to TRBJ2-5; D is undetermined. The V end was cut by 9 bases, the J end by 2 bases, with 13 bases between. Germline V lookup: CDR1 MNHEY, CDR2 SMNVEV (reference sequence). This CDR3 region has 13 residues. CDR3 in amino acids: CASARSVQETQYF. The CDR3 bases are TGTGCCAGTGCCCGATCGGTTCAAGAGACCCAGTACTTC.

This clonotype was counted ten times or more. This chain links TRBV7-3 with TRBJ2-1, with D uncertain. Germline assignment: CDR1 SGHTA and CDR2 FQGTGA. The CDR3 has 11 amino acids. V lost 5 bases and J 9 bases, leaving 8 bases between the germline ends. The CDR3 spells CASSITSEQFF. The CDR3, as DNA: TGTGCCAGCAGCATTACCAGTGAGCAGTTCTTC. Based on the CDR3 plus reference TRBV7-3 and TRBJ2-1, the full variable domain is GAGVSQTPSNKVTEKGKYVELRCDPISGHTALYWYRQSLGQGPEFLIYFQGTGAADDSGLPNDRFFAVRPEGSVSTLKIQRTERGDSAVYLCASSITSEQFFGPGTRLTVL.

The rearrangement links TRBV6-6 to TRBJ1-5; TRBD1 might be the D (6 bases). CDR3 size: 15 residues. The germline V gene has CDR1 MNHNY and CDR2 SVGAGI (reference sequence). Trimming took off 0 bases at V and 3 bases at J, with 9 bases between the two ends. The CDR3: CASSYSQGFNQPQHF. The CDR3, as DNA: TGTGCCAGCAGTTACTCACAGGGATTCAATCAGCCCCAGCATTTT.

At least ten counts were recorded for this clonotype. V usage is TRBV7-2 and J usage is TRBJ1-1; D might be TRBD1 (6 bases). Germline CDR1 reads SGHTA; CDR2 reads FQGNSA. V shed 3 bases and J shed 6 bases, with 17 bases lying between them. This CDR3 region has 15 residues. The CDR3 DNA reads as TGTGCCAGCAGCTTGTCTTCCAGGGGCGCACCTGAAGCTTTCTTT. Translation: CASSLSSRGAPEAFF.

This clonotype was recorded a few times. The chain is built from TRBV7-3 and TRBJ2-6; maybe TRBD2 (6 bases). Germline values: CDR1 SGHTA, CDR2 FQGTGA. The CDR3 contains 17 residues. V lost 2 bases and J lost 0, with 11 bases in between. CDR3 sequence reads: CASSLGAGLSGANVLTF. Written as DNA, the CDR3 is TGTGCCAGCAGCTTAGGAGCGGGCCTCTCTGGGGCCAACGTCCTGACTTTC.

This clonotype was seen a few times. V gene TRBV6-5 combines with J gene TRBJ2-7; TRBD1 matches at 9 bases. CDR1 is MNHEY and CDR2 is SVGAGI in the germline V gene. The V and J ends lost 5 bases and 7 bases, in that order; junction bases with no gene match: 15. This CDR3 region has 16 residues. In DNA form, the CDR3 reads TGTGCCAGCAGTAGAGCATCCGGGACAGGGCTGGCAGAGCAGTACTTC. This sequence encodes CASSRASGTGLAEQYF.

This clonotype was detected ten times or more. The V gene is TRBV6-6, the J gene TRBJ2-1; the D is unclear. Germline V CDR1 and CDR2: MNHNY, SVGAGI (reference sequence). This CDR3 has 15 amino acids. Trimming left V 0 bases short and J 2 bases short, with 8 bases between. CDR3 DNA: TGTGCCAGCAGTTACTCGATCAGGACCTACAATGAGCAGTTCTTC. Translation: CASSYSIRTYNEQFF.

Of note for this clonotype: Given a much more abundant clone one base away, this may be a read error. The chain has TRBV6-6 and TRBJ1-6; possibly TRBD1 for D (5 bases). The germline gives CDR1 MNHNY, CDR2 SVGAGI (reference sequence). The CDR3 is 15 amino acids. Trimming stripped 6 bases from V and 9 bases from J, with 18 bases between. CDR3 nucleotide sequence: TGTGCCAGCAGCACCGGGACGACCCGAGGTTCACCCCTCCACTTT. Protein sequence: CASSTGTTRGSPLHF.

This clonotype was counted ten times or more. This rearrangement joins TRBV25-1 to TRBJ2-7; 7 bases line up with TRBD1. Germline CDR1 and CDR2: MGHDK and SYGVNS. V shed 8 bases and J 3 bases; nucleotides not matched to a gene: 7. This CDR3 region has 13 residues. The CDR3 spells CASQRDSGYEQYF. The DNA of the CDR3 is TGTGCCAGCCAACGGGACAGTGGCTACGAGCAGTACTTC.

This chain's CDR3 is CASRPGTYYEQYF. As DNA, the CDR3 is TGTGCCAGCAGACCCGGGACTTACTACGAGCAGTACTTC. V and J are TRBV6-2 or TRBV6-3 and TRBJ2-7; possible D gene TRBD2, 6 bases. The CDR3 has 13 residues. Trimming pared 6 bases from V and 3 bases from J, leaving 12 bases between. Germline V gene data show CDR1 as MNHEY and CDR2 as SVGEGT.

In this sample, this clonotype turned up once. The junction differs from germline at one of its ends, possibly a read error. The chain recombines TRBV5-1 with TRBJ2-1, with 10 bases lining up with TRBD1. This CDR3 comprises 15 residues. Germline-derived CDR1 and CDR2 are SGHRS and YFSETQ. The CDR3: CASMQSGQGYNVQFF. The DNA of the CDR3 is TGCGCCAGCATGCAGTCGGGACAGGGGTACAATGTGCAGTTCTTC.

A few counts support this clonotype. This sequence joins TRBV7-8 and TRBJ2-1; a weak D match, TRBD1 (6 bases). The V gene's germline CDR1 is SGHVS and CDR2 FQNEAQ. V lost 5 bases and J 0 bases, leaving 14 bases between the germline ends. This CDR3 spans 16 amino acids. This chain's CDR3 is CASSPWDTGSYNEQFF. CDR3 in DNA: TGTGCCAGCAGCCCTTGGGACACCGGCTCCTACAATGAGCAGTTCTTC.

This clonotype has ten or more counts. The gene calls are TRBV2 and TRBJ2-1; D is ambiguous. The CDR3 is made up of 12 amino acids. Germline V gene data show CDR1 as SNHLY and CDR2 as FYNNEI. V was shortened by 7 bases and J by 4 bases, with 8 bases between the two germline ends. The CDR3, as DNA: TGTGCCAGCACCCCCTCGTACAATGAGCAGTTCTTC. It translates to CASTPSYNEQFF.

This clonotype was seen ten or more times. This chain uses TRBV6-6 with TRBJ1-1, with 7 bases aligning to TRBD1. The length of the CDR3 is 12 residues. V shed 4 bases and J 11 bases; nucleotides not matched to a gene: 7. Germline assignment: CDR1 MNHNY and CDR2 SVGAGI (reference sequence). Here the CDR3 reads CASSSTGLGAFF. CDR3 coding DNA: TGTGCCAGCAGTTCGACAGGGTTGGGGGCTTTCTTT.

The rearrangement joins TRBV5-4 to TRBJ2-5; no clear D. V was cut by 4 bases and J by 3 bases, with 10 bases left in between. Germline CDR1 SGHNT, CDR2 YYREEE (reference sequence). CDR3 length equals 13 residues. DNA for the CDR3: TGTGCCAGCAGCCTTCCGGCTAAAGAGACCCAGTACTTC. This sequence encodes CASSLPAKETQYF.

The sample holds one count of this clonotype. The chain carries TRBV20-1 and TRBJ1-6, with 8 bases fitting TRBD1. Per the germline V gene, CDR1 is DFQATT and CDR2 is SNEGSKA (reference sequence). The CDR3 runs to 15 residues. J was trimmed by 6 bases and V by 2 bases; bases with no gene match: 6. The CDR3 bases are TGCAGTGCTAGATTCCTGGGACAGGTTAATTCACCCCTCCACTTT. It specifies CSARFLGQVNSPLHF.

This clonotype was detected many times. The chain joins TRBV10-3 to TRBJ1-2; 9 nucleotides agree with TRBD1. This CDR3 is built from 15 residues. Germline trimming cut 4 bases from V and 3 bases from J; bases unmatched to any gene: 6. From germline, CDR1 is ENHRY and CDR2 SYGVKD. In DNA, the CDR3 is TGTGCCATCAGTGGGAACAGGGGGCTCGACTATGGCTACACCTTC. Translation: CAISGNRGLDYGYTF.

The sample holds many counts of this clonotype. This chain uses TRBV6-5 with TRBJ1-4; a weak D match, TRBD1 (5 bases). From germline, CDR1 is MNHEY and CDR2 SVGAGI. The CDR3 loop spans 13 amino acids. V was cut by 9 bases and J by 5 bases, with 13 bases left in between. The CDR3 coding sequence is TGTGCCAGTAGGAGGGGACCGAATGAAAAACTGTTTTTT. Its translation is CASRRGPNEKLFF.

The genes are TRBV28 and TRBJ2-7, with 11 bases aligning to TRBD2. Germline V CDR1 and CDR2: MDHEN, SYDVKM. The CDR3 loop spans 18 amino acids. The ends lost 5 bases at V and 4 bases at J; junction bases unmatched: 16. The CDR3 sequence is CASSPPGLADHRVYEQYF. For the CDR3, the DNA is TGTGCCAGCAGTCCGCCGGGACTAGCGGACCATAGGGTATACGAGCAGTACTTC.

The chain couples TRBV12-3 or TRBV12-4 to TRBJ1-2; D is possibly TRBD1 (5 bases). The CDR3 sequence is 17 residues long. V shed 5 bases and J shed 6 bases, with 25 bases lying between them. This chain's CDR3 is CASSLTPSGGGGDGYTF. The CDR3 coding sequence is TGTGCCAGCAGTCTAACCCCTTCCGGTGGGGGGGGAGATGGCTACACCTTC.

This clonotype was found a few times. The chain uses TRBV29-1 and TRBJ2-3, with TRBD1 matching 9 bases. With 3 bases clipped from V and 5 bases from J, the junction kept 6 bases outside the gene matches. The germline V gene has CDR1 SQVTM and CDR2 ANQGSEA. The length of the CDR3 is 14 residues. Here the CDR3 DNA reads TGCAGCGTTGACACAGGGGGCATGGGAGATACGCAGTATTTT. It is translated as CSVDTGGMGDTQYF.

This clonotype appeared many times. The CDR3 sequence is CASSLGQQETQYF. The CDR3 region has the DNA TGTGCCAGCTCATTGGGACAGCAAGAGACCCAGTACTTC. The chain uses TRBV18 and TRBJ2-5; TRBD1 agrees at 7 bases. V dropped 5 bases and J dropped 2; count of bases not matched to a gene: 2. The CDR3 is 13 amino acids. Germline CDR1 is KGHSH and CDR2 is LQKENI.

The chain is built from TRBV7-8 and TRBJ2-7, with D possibly being TRBD1 or TRBD2 (5 bases each). The CDR3 is 15 residues long. V lost 5 bases, J lost 3 bases, and 17 bases lay in between. Germline CDR1 reads SGHVS; CDR2 reads FQNEAQ. The CDR3 reads CASSTSGGHIYEQYF. CDR3 in DNA: TGTGCCAGCAGCACTAGTGGGGGTCACATCTACGAGCAGTACTTC.

This clonotype was detected many times. V and J are TRBV29-1 and TRBJ1-2, with 8 positions matching TRBD1. V dropped 5 bases and J dropped 5; count of bases not matched to a gene: 4. Germline CDR1 and CDR2: SQVTM and ANQGSEA. The CDR3 is made up of 12 amino acids. The CDR3 DNA follows: TGCAGCGTTCCGGACAGGGTTTATGGCTACACCTTC. Residues: CSVPDRVYGYTF.

This clonotype was seen more than once but under ten times. The V call is TRBV5-1, the J call TRBJ1-1; D is ambiguous. The CDR3 runs to 13 residues. Germline V lookup: CDR1 SGHRS, CDR2 YFSETQ. The germline V and J ends were trimmed by 2 bases and 5 bases, with 10 bases remaining between them. CDR3 protein: CASSFGGETEAFF. CDR3 coding DNA: TGCGCCAGCAGCTTCGGCGGGGAGACTGAAGCTTTCTTT.

This clonotype appeared many times. The chain combines TRBV20-1 with TRBJ2-7, with 8 nucleotides matching TRBD1. Per germline, CDR1 DFQATT and CDR2 SNEGSKA (reference sequence). V trimming: 6 bases; J trimming: 3 bases; junction bases outside the gene matches: 7. This CDR3 is built from 13 residues. The CDR3 is CSAGTGAVYEQYF. CDR3 nucleotide sequence: TGCAGTGCAGGGACAGGAGCAGTCTACGAGCAGTACTTC.

This clonotype has ten or more counts. V usage is TRBV11-2 and J usage is TRBJ2-1; D gene uncertain. The CDR3 consists of 13 residues. The ends were cut back, 1 base at V and 6 bases at J, with 7 bases in the middle. CDR1 is SGHAT, CDR2 FQNNGV, per germline. The CDR3 DNA follows: TGTGCCAGCAGCTTAGTTTCCGGCAATGAGCAGTTCTTC. This sequence encodes CASSLVSGNEQFF.

The chain uses TRBV6-1 and TRBJ2-3; D gene unclear. V was pared by 0 bases and J by 3 bases, with 1 base between. The CDR3 totals 12 residues. Germline-derived CDR1 and CDR2 are MNHNS and SASEGT. CDR3 DNA sequence: TGTGCCAGCAGTGAAGCTACAGATACGCAGTATTTT. It yields the protein CASSEATDTQYF.